This passage covers 6 T cell receptor beta chains from one sample sequenced in a study of breast tumors, draining lymph nodes, adjacent tissues. From the multiplex PCR reads, TCRdb called clonotypes with MiXCR, one entry per CDR3 protein. The sample consists of 50,000 to 55,000 distinct CDR3 sequences, roughly 41% of them appearing once. Sequenced material: breast tumor tissue. These receptors all come from a female donor with breast cancer. Some clones in this sample may be carry-over from other donors' samples.

There are many counts of this clonotype. The chain joins TRBV7-2 to TRBJ2-3; no clear D gene. CDR3 length equals 13 residues. V was pared by 3 bases and J by 6 bases, with 10 bases between. Germline V CDR1 and CDR2: SGHTA, FQGNSA. CDR3 region: CASSLESLDTQYF. In DNA form, the CDR3 reads TGTGCCAGCAGCTTGGAGTCGTTGGATACGCAGTATTTT.

As to this clonotype: At one end, the junction sequence differs from germline, possibly due to a read error. The V call is TRBV9, the J call TRBJ2-2; 14 positions match TRBD2. The CDR3 sequence is 16 residues long. CDR1 is SGDLS and CDR2 is YYNGEE in the germline V gene. The chain's CDR3 is CASRLGLAGDTGELSF. The CDR3, as DNA: TGTGCCAGCAGGTTGGGACTAGCGGGAGACACCGGGGAGCTGTCTTTT. The full variable domain, in which reference TRBV9 and TRBJ2-2 provide the parts outside the CDR3, is DSGVTQTPKHLITATGQRVTLRCSPRSGDLSVYWYQQSLDQGLQFLIQYYNGEERAKGNILERFSAQQFPDLHSELNLSSLELGDSALYFCASRLGLAGDTGELSFGEGSRLTVL.

This clonotype has ten or more counts. The V gene is TRBV5-8, the J gene TRBJ2-2, with D possibly matching TRBD1 (7 bases). V was pared by 2 bases and J by 7 bases, with 15 bases between. Germline assignment: CDR1 SGHTS and CDR2 YDEGEE. CDR3 length equals 15 residues. The CDR3 reads CASSFRTGGVGELFF. In DNA, the CDR3 is TGTGCCAGCAGCTTTCGGACAGGAGGGGTCGGGGAGCTGTTTTTT.

Notes on this clonotype: A clone one base away is much larger, so this may be a read error. The genes are TRBV7-2 and TRBJ1-2; D is possibly TRBD1 (6 bases). Germline values: CDR1 SGHTA, CDR2 FQGNSA. The CDR3 sequence is 15 residues long. The CDR3 DNA reads TGTGCCAGCAGCGTCTCGACTACAGGGACCTATGGCCACCCCTTC. Its protein is CASSVSTTGTYGHPF.

This clonotype was recorded many times. The gene calls are TRBV2 and TRBJ1-5, with TRBD1 as a possible D gene (5 bases). Germline V gene lookup returns CDR1 SNHLY and CDR2 FYNNEI. CDR3 length: 14 amino acids. V shed 5 bases and J shed 1 base, with 9 bases lying between them. CDR3 protein: CASSNRWSNQPQHF. The CDR3 nucleotides are TGTGCCAGCAGTAACAGGTGGAGCAATCAGCCCCAGCATTTT.

This clonotype came up many times. The chain carries TRBV14 and TRBJ1-2; a weak D match, TRBD1 (5 bases). The germline V gene has CDR1 SGHDN and CDR2 FVKESK. V lost 5 bases to trimming and J lost 4 bases, with 11 bases between them. This CDR3 has 13 amino acids. The CDR3 region is CASSSGGTYGYTF. The CDR3 region has the DNA TGTGCCAGCAGCAGCGGGGGGACCTATGGCTACACCTTC.